These 9 T cell receptor beta chains were all obtained from the same sample, sequenced in a study of beta chain features in type 1 diabetes. cDNA synthesis used the whole RNA isolate, giving expressed TCRB sequences. Measured with immunoSEQ multiplex PCR; TCRdb has only the in-frame clones, and not every one. The table has about 59,000 clones, roughly 60% seen once; the top ten hold 2.2%. Specimen: Tregs from blood. The receptors derive from a woman aged 18-35 years in good health.

This clone was counted a single time. The J gene is TRBJ2-7, the V gene TRBV7-9, with 7 bases that match TRBD1. Germline CDR1 and CDR2: SEHNR and FQNEAQ (reference sequence). The ends lost 2 bases at V and 3 bases at J; junction bases unmatched: 1. The CDR3 sequence is 13 residues long. The CDR3 is CASSLPGGYEQYF. CDR3 DNA sequence: TGTGCCAGCAGCTTACCAGGGGGCTACGAGCAGTACTTC. The whole variable domain, remainder taken from reference TRBV7-9 and TRBJ2-7, is DTGVSQNPRHKITKRGQNVTFRCDPISEHNRLYWYRQTLGQGPEFLTYFQNEAQLEKSRLLSDRFSAERPKGSFSTLEIQRTEQGDSAMYLCASSLPGGYEQYFGPGTRLTVT.

This chain links TRBV18 with TRBJ2-7, with 8 nucleotides matching TRBD1. Germline CDR1 reads KGHSH; CDR2 reads LQKENI. Trimming at V came to 3 bases and at J to 4 bases, leaving 11 bases not matched to a gene. The CDR3 consists of 16 residues. CDR3 sequence reads: CASSPQPGQAWYEQYF. The CDR3 nucleotides read TGTGCCAGCTCACCGCAGCCGGGACAGGCTTGGTACGAGCAGTACTTC.

The V call is TRBV5-1, the J call TRBJ2-3, with 7 bases that match TRBD1. With 3 bases clipped from V and 3 bases from J, the junction kept 4 bases outside the gene matches. CDR3 size: 14 residues. The germline V gene encodes CDR1 SGHRS and CDR2 YFSETQ. The DNA of the CDR3 is TGCGCCAGCAGCTCCCGACAGGGAACAGATACGCAGTATTTT. This sequence encodes CASSSRQGTDTQYF.

Only a few counts were recorded for this clone. The V call is TRBV5-1, the J call TRBJ1-1; D gene ambiguous. The CDR3 sequence is 15 residues long. The V gene lost 6 bases and the J gene lost 1 base, with 16 bases spanning the gap. From germline, CDR1 is SGHRS and CDR2 YFSETQ. The CDR3 region is CASTLEGTANTEAFF. CDR3 nucleotide sequence: TGCGCCAGCACCCTTGAGGGTACAGCGAACACTGAAGCTTTCTTT.

The table lists this clone with a few counts. The DNA for the CDR3 is TGTGCCAGCAGCCGCGGGACCCTCAGCTCCTACGAGCAGTACTTC. Protein: CASSRGTLSSYEQYF. The chain employs TRBV13 and TRBJ2-7, with D possibly being TRBD2 (6 bases). CDR1 and CDR2 (germline): PRHDT, FYEKMQ (reference sequence). The CDR3 sequence is 15 residues long. V lost 5 bases, J lost 0 bases, and 14 bases lay in between.

The CDR3 DNA reads as TGTGCCAGCAGCGTAGGTGTTGTCAGGGGGTACACTGAAGCTTTCTTT. Its protein is CASSVGVVRGYTEAFF. V usage is TRBV9 and J usage is TRBJ1-1; TRBD1 agrees at 7 bases. There are 16 residues in the CDR3. The trim removed 0 bases at V and 3 bases at J, leaving 8 bases unmatched. Germline V gene data show CDR1 as SGDLS and CDR2 as YYNGEE.

The V and J genes are TRBV18 and TRBJ1-2, with D uncertain. The CDR3 is 14 residues long. V lost 3 bases to trimming and J lost 5 bases, with 13 bases between them. The germline V gene encodes CDR1 KGHSH and CDR2 LQKENI. In DNA, the CDR3 is TGTGCCAGCTCACCTATTCGGGGTGGATATGGCTACACCTTC. Translated, it gives CASSPIRGGYGYTF.

This clone was observed a handful of times. V is TRBV5-4 and J is TRBJ2-1; 9 bases match TRBD1. Unmatched junction bases numbered 4, after V lost 4 bases and J lost 8 bases. The CDR3 runs to 13 residues. The germline CDR1 and CDR2 sequences are SGHNT and YYREEE (reference sequence). DNA for the CDR3: TGTGCCAGCAGCCCACAGGGGGCCGATGAGCAGTTCTTC. Protein sequence: CASSPQGADEQFF.

The gene calls are TRBV7-9 and TRBJ1-5; D might be TRBD1 (6 bases). Trimming shortened V by 5 bases and J by 2 bases, and 10 bases separated the two germline ends. The CDR3 is made up of 14 amino acids. CDR1 is SEHNR, CDR2 FQNEAQ, per germline (reference sequence). CDR3 loop: CASSRGGGNQPQHF. The CDR3 DNA sequence: TGTGCCAGCAGCCGCGGGGGCGGCAATCAGCCCCAGCATTTT.